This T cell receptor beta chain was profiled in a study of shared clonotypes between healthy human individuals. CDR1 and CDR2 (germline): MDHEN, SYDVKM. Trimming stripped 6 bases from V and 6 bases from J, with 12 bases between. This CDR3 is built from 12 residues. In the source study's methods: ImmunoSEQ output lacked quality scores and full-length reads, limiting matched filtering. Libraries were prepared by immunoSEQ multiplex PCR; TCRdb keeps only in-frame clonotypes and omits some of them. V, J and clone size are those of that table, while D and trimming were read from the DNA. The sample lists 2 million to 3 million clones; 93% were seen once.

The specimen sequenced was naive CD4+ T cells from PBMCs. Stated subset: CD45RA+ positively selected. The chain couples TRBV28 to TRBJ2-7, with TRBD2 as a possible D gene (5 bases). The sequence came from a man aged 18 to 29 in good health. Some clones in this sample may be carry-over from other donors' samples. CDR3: CASSGPGSEQYF. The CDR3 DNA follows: TGTGCCAGCAGCGGTCCGGGAAGCGAGCAGTACTTC. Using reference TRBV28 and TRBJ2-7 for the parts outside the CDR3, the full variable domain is DVKVTQSSRYLVKRTGEKVFLECVQDMDHENMFWYRQDPGLGLRLIYFSYDVKMKEKGDIPEGYSVSREKKERFSLILESASTNQTSMYLCASSGPGSEQYFGPGTRLTVT.